The 22 T cell receptor beta chains given below trace back to one sample, sequenced in a study of graft-versus-host responses after intestinal transplantation. No antigen is known for these receptors. Profiling relied on immunoSEQ multiplex PCR, and the TCRdb table lists in-frame clones only, not all of them. The sample has about 150,000 clones, about 93% seen once. The source was unstimulated CD4+ T cells sorted from spleen or lymph node cells, collected before intestinal transplant. These receptors were taken from a human donor who received an intestinal transplant.

Concerning this clone: Compared with germline, one end of the junction differs, possibly owing to a read error. V and J are TRBV7-7 and TRBJ2-1; unclear D gene. The CDR3 extends over 15 amino acids. Per the germline V gene, CDR1 is SSHAT and CDR2 is FNYEAQ (reference sequence). DNA for the CDR3: TGTGCTAGCAGCCCCCGCCGGGCCCGCTACAATGAGCAGTTCTTC. Translating gives CASSPRRARYNEQFF. The complete variable domain, with remaining parts taken from reference TRBV7-7 and TRBJ2-1, reads GAGVSQSPRYKVTKRGQDVTLRCDPISSHATLYWYQQALGQGPEFLTYFNYEAQPDKSGLPSDRFSAERPEGSISTLTIQRTEQRDSAMYRCASSPRRARYNEQFFGPGTRLTVL.

The gene calls are TRBV29-1 and TRBJ2-7, with TRBD1 identical over 7 bases. Germline CDR1 reads SQVTM; CDR2 reads ANQGSEA. The CDR3 has 14 residues. Trimming took 6 bases from V and 0 from J; bases not matched to a gene: 8. The CDR3 reads CSVRQGRSSYEQYF. Here the CDR3 DNA reads TGCAGCGTCCGACAGGGCCGCAGCTCCTACGAGCAGTACTTC.

The chain is built from TRBV6-1 and TRBJ2-1; no firm D call. V was cut by 0 bases and J by 8 bases, with 11 bases left in between. The germline V gene has CDR1 MNHNS and CDR2 SASEGT. There are 14 residues in the CDR3. The CDR3: CASSEAFSLYEQFF. The CDR3 coding sequence is TGTGCCAGCAGTGAAGCGTTCAGTCTCTATGAGCAGTTCTTC.

The chain couples TRBV27 to TRBJ2-5; TRBD1 matches at 8 bases. CDR1 is MNHEY, CDR2 SMNVEV, per germline (reference sequence). The CDR3 is made up of 15 amino acids. The trim removed 4 bases at V and 5 bases at J, leaving 9 bases unmatched. CDR3 loop: CASSSQKTGVETQYF. The CDR3 coding sequence is TGTGCCAGCAGTTCGCAAAAGACAGGGGTGGAGACCCAGTACTTC.

In its sample, this clone was seen once. The rearrangement joins TRBV30 to TRBJ2-7, with D unclear. Trimming pared 4 bases from V and 0 bases from J, leaving 7 bases between. The germline gives CDR1 GTSNPN, CDR2 SVGIG (reference sequence). The CDR3 totals 12 residues. The CDR3 bases are TGTGCCTGGACAGTAAACTCCTACGAGCAGTACTTC. It specifies CAWTVNSYEQYF.

This rearrangement joins TRBV30 to TRBJ2-5, with TRBD2 identical over 10 bases. This CDR3 has 11 amino acids. After removal of 8 bases from V and 4 bases from J, the junction contained 1 base not matched to a gene. The germline V gene encodes CDR1 GTSNPN and CDR2 SVGIG (reference sequence). Here the CDR3 DNA reads TGTGCCAGACTAGCGGGAGAGACCCAGTACTTC. Protein: CARLAGETQYF.

This rearrangement joins TRBV29-1 to TRBJ2-1; possible D gene TRBD2, 6 bases. The CDR3 is 10 residues long. Trimming removed 6 bases from V and 9 bases from J, with 9 bases in between. Looked up from germline, CDR1 is SQVTM and CDR2 is ANQGSEA. The CDR3 loop is CSVGSREQFF. CDR3 sequence (DNA): TGCAGCGTCGGGAGTCGTGAGCAGTTCTTC.

The V and J genes are TRBV28 and TRBJ1-6; D is unclear. The germline V and J ends were trimmed by 8 bases and 7 bases, with 9 bases remaining between them. CDR3 size: 12 residues. Germline V lookup: CDR1 MDHEN, CDR2 SYDVKM. The DNA for the CDR3 is TGTGCCAGCTCCCTTTGGAATTCACCCCTCCACTTT. This sequence encodes CASSLWNSPLHF.

The CDR3 DNA reads as TGTGCCAGCAGCCGAGGGACTAGCGGGAGTCGGAATGAGCAGTTCTTC. Amino acid sequence: CASSRGTSGSRNEQFF. V and J are TRBV7-3 and TRBJ2-1, with TRBD2 identical over 14 bases. Germline V lookup: CDR1 SGHTA, CDR2 FQGTGA. V lost 5 bases, J lost 7 bases, and 7 bases stayed unmatched. CDR3 length equals 16 residues.

The V and J genes are TRBV19 and TRBJ1-6, with 7 bases aligning to TRBD1. CDR1 LNHDA and CDR2 SQIVND come from the germline V gene (reference sequence). J lost 9 bases, V lost 5 bases, and 10 bases had no gene match. The length of the CDR3 is 15 residues. CDR3 sequence (DNA): TGTGCCAGTAGTCGGGACAGCTTGGGGACTTCACCCCTCCACTTT. Protein sequence: CASSRDSLGTSPLHF.

The chain combines TRBV2 with TRBJ2-1, with D maybe TRBD1 (6 bases). Germline CDR1 and CDR2: SNHLY and FYNNEI. There are 15 residues in the CDR3. The ends were cut back, 5 bases at V and 0 bases at J, with 11 bases in the middle. The CDR3 region is CASSIRDTSYNEQFF. In DNA form, the CDR3 reads TGTGCCAGCAGTATCCGGGACACCTCCTACAATGAGCAGTTCTTC.

The chain carries TRBV5-1 and TRBJ1-4; 10 nucleotides align to TRBD1. CDR1 is SGHRS and CDR2 is YFSETQ in the germline V gene. Germline trimming cut 4 bases from V and 3 bases from J; bases unmatched to any gene: 3. This CDR3 has 15 residues. The CDR3 loop is CASSRQGASNEKLFF. The CDR3 nucleotides are TGCGCCAGCAGCCGACAGGGGGCGTCTAATGAAAAACTGTTTTTT. Together with reference TRBV5-1 and TRBJ1-4, the CDR3 gives the full variable domain: KAGVTQTPRYLIKTRGQQVTLSCSPISGHRSVSWYQQTPGQGLQFLFEYFSETQRNKGNFPGRFSGRQFSNSRSEMNVSTLELGDSALYLCASSRQGASNEKLFFGSGTQLSVL.

The CDR3 coding sequence is TGTGCCAGCAGCTTAGCGAGTCGGGCTAGCGGGAGTCGGTACGGGGAGCTGTTTTTT. Translation gives CASSLASRASGSRYGELFF. This chain links TRBV7-2 with TRBJ2-2, with 10 positions matching TRBD2. Germline V gene sequence: CDR1 SGHTA, CDR2 FQGNSA. This CDR3 is 19 amino acids long. After removal of 0 bases from V and 7 bases from J, the junction contained 14 bases not matched to a gene.

V usage is TRBV7-2 and J usage is TRBJ2-5; 13 bases match TRBD2. The CDR3 is made up of 17 amino acids. Per germline, CDR1 SGHTA and CDR2 FQGNSA. Trimming at V came to 5 bases and at J to 1 base, leaving 7 bases not matched to a gene. DNA for the CDR3: TGTGCCAGCAGCGCGCGGACTAGCGGGAGCGGCCAAGAGACCCAGTACTTC. It specifies CASSARTSGSGQETQYF.

The genes are TRBV28 and TRBJ2-5; 9 bases align to TRBD1. The germline V gene has CDR1 MDHEN and CDR2 SYDVKM. J gave up 3 bases and V 6 bases, and 11 bases lay outside the gene matches. This CDR3 region has 16 residues. In DNA form, the CDR3 reads TGTGCCAGCAGACACTCGTTACAGGGGGCTAAAGAGACCCAGTACTTC. This encodes CASRHSLQGAKETQYF.

The chain couples TRBV30 to TRBJ2-7, with 7 bases aligning to TRBD1. The CDR3 totals 11 residues. The trim removed 5 bases at V and 3 bases at J, leaving 1 base unmatched. Germline assignment: CDR1 GTSNPN and CDR2 SVGIG (reference sequence). CDR3 DNA sequence: TGTGCCTGGCGACAGGGCTACGAGCAGTACTTC. As protein: CAWRQGYEQYF.

To note about this clone: The conserved phenylalanine or tryptophan is not found at the CDR3 terminus, so this likely reflects a read error. The V call is TRBV5-4, the J call TRBJ1-1; D is possibly TRBD1 (5 bases). V lost 0 bases to trimming and J lost 0 bases, with 6 bases between them. Per germline, CDR1 SGHNT and CDR2 YYREEE (reference sequence). The CDR3 has 14 residues. In DNA, the CDR3 is TGTGCCAGCAGCTTGGACAGGCTGAACACTGAAGCTTTCCTT. The encoded protein is CASSLDRLNTEAFL.

The genes are TRBV7-3 and TRBJ2-1; 7 bases fit TRBD2. Trimming cost V 3 bases and J 8 bases; bases outside gene matches: 4. CDR3 length: 13 amino acids. Germline CDR1 reads SGHTA; CDR2 reads FQGTGA. In DNA form, the CDR3 reads TGTGCCAGCAGCTTGCAGCGGGACCATGAGCAGTTCTTC. Its translation is CASSLQRDHEQFF.

This clone appeared a few times. The chain joins TRBV19 to TRBJ2-5; D assignment may be TRBD1 or TRBD2 (8 bases each). Germline V lookup: CDR1 LNHDA, CDR2 SQIVND (reference sequence). This CDR3 contains 15 residues. Trimming stripped 3 bases from V and 3 bases from J, with 14 bases between. CDR3 coding DNA: TGTGCCAGTAGTATTAGCGGGACAGGCAAAGAGACCCAGTACTTC. It is translated as CASSISGTGKETQYF.

The chain couples TRBV2 to TRBJ2-1; 7 bases agree with TRBD2. With V trimmed by 10 bases and J by 0 bases, 15 bases remained unmatched. Germline assignment: CDR1 SNHLY and CDR2 FYNNEI. CDR3 length equals 17 residues. The CDR3 protein is CATKIFSGSFSYNEQFF. The CDR3 nucleotides read TGTGCCACCAAGATCTTTAGCGGGTCCTTCTCCTACAATGAGCAGTTCTTC.

CDR3 sequence (DNA): TGTGCCAGCAGCTCCGGGACAGGGTCTTTCGGGGAGCTGTTTTTT. Protein product: CASSSGTGSFGELFF. V gene TRBV7-2 combines with J gene TRBJ2-2, with 9 bases fitting TRBD1. V lost 4 bases and J lost 7; bases outside the gene matches: 7. Germline CDR1 reads SGHTA; CDR2 reads FQGNSA. The CDR3 runs to 15 residues.

V gene TRBV5-4 combines with J gene TRBJ2-3; TRBD2 agrees at 7 bases. This CDR3 contains 15 residues. The V gene's germline CDR1 is SGHNT and CDR2 YYREEE (reference sequence). V shed 0 bases and J 1 base; nucleotides not matched to a gene: 2. The DNA for the CDR3 is TGTGCCAGCAGCTTGGGGGGAGGGGGCACAGATACGCAGTATTTT. Amino acids: CASSLGGGGTDTQYF.